A single sample gave rise to the 11 T cell receptor beta chains below, sequenced in a study of blood T cell repertoires in COVID-19. The protocol was immunoSEQ multiplex PCR, while the TCRdb copy is restricted to in-frame clones and leaves out a portion. The data contain approximately 74,000 clones, roughly 80% of them singletons. Sample: peripheral blood. The receptor source for this set is a woman aged 80 or over with active or convalescent COVID-19.

This rearrangement joins TRBV28 to TRBJ1-2; 10 bases map to TRBD1. V trimming: 10 bases; J trimming: 4 bases; junction bases outside the gene matches: 6. The CDR3 covers 13 residues. Germline V CDR1 and CDR2: MDHEN, SYDVKM. The CDR3 loop reads CAISGQGVYGYTF. The CDR3 bases are TGTGCCATCTCAGGACAGGGGGTCTATGGCTACACCTTC.

This chain links TRBV5-4 with TRBJ1-2; D gene uncertain. Between the trimmed V and J ends, which lost 4 bases and 6 bases, there was a span of 13 bases. CDR3 length: 13 residues. CDR1 and CDR2 (germline): SGHNT, YYREEE (reference sequence). The CDR3 region is CASSMATKHGYTF. CDR3 nucleotides: TGTGCCAGCAGCATGGCTACCAAGCATGGCTACACCTTC. Full variable domain (missing parts from reference TRBV5-4 and TRBJ1-2): ETGVTQSPTHLIKTRGQQVTLRCSSQSGHNTVSWYQQALGQGPQFIFQYYREEENGRGNFPPRFSGLQFPNYSSELNVNALELDDSALYLCASSMATKHGYTFGSGTRLTVV.

J is TRBJ2-5 and V is TRBV7-2; tentatively, D is TRBD2 (6 bases). The CDR3 runs 14 residues. V lost 3 bases, J lost 2 bases, and 10 bases lay in between. CDR1 is SGHTA, CDR2 FQGNSA, per germline. The CDR3 DNA is TGTGCCAGCAGCTTCGCGGGGAATCAAGAGACCCAGTACTTC. It translates to CASSFAGNQETQYF.

This chain links TRBV25-1 with TRBJ1-1, with a tentative D call TRBD1 (6 bases). CDR3 length: 15 amino acids. Germline CDR1 and CDR2: MGHDK and SYGVNS. V gave up 8 bases and J gave up 3 bases, with 19 bases separating them. The CDR3: CASRNRVWFYTEAFF. In DNA form, the CDR3 reads TGTGCCAGCCGCAACAGGGTGTGGTTTTACACTGAAGCTTTCTTT.

In this sample, this clone turned up once. The rearrangement links TRBV25-1 to TRBJ2-1; the match to TRBD2 covers 8 bases. The CDR3 is 17 amino acids. Per germline, CDR1 MGHDK and CDR2 SYGVNS. The junction had 10 bases not matched to a gene; V was cut back by 3 bases and J by 3 bases. The DNA of the CDR3 is TGTGCCAGCAGTGATGAAGGGACCGGGACTAGCTACAATGAGCAGTTCTTC. This translates into CASSDEGTGTSYNEQFF.

The chain links TRBV30 to TRBJ2-5; 7 bases are shared with TRBD1. With 5 bases clipped from V and 1 base from J, the junction kept 4 bases outside the gene matches. CDR3 length: 13 amino acids. Per germline, CDR1 GTSNPN and CDR2 SVGIG (reference sequence). DNA of the CDR3: TGTGCCTGGGACAGGGTTATCCAAGAGACCCAGTACTTC. It specifies CAWDRVIQETQYF.

The chain employs TRBV6-5 and TRBJ2-7; no reliable D call. Germline V gene sequence: CDR1 MNHEY, CDR2 SVGAGI. Trimming took 5 bases from V and 1 from J, leaving 6 bases between them. CDR3 length equals 12 residues. CDR3 sequence reads: CASSPQSYEQYF. The CDR3, as DNA: TGTGCCAGCAGTCCACAGTCCTACGAGCAGTACTTC.

This chain connects TRBV19 to TRBJ2-7; 7 nucleotides align to TRBD2. This CDR3 region has 15 residues. CDR1 LNHDA and CDR2 SQIVND come from the germline V gene (reference sequence). V lost 5 bases to trimming and J lost 3 bases; unmatched junction nucleotides: 10. CDR3 in DNA: TGTGCCAGTAGTCCGTTGCCTAGCGGTTTCTACGAGCAGTACTTC. It encodes CASSPLPSGFYEQYF.

The chain combines TRBV10-1 with TRBJ1-1; 7 bases line up with TRBD1. The V gene's germline CDR1 is WNHNN and CDR2 SYGVQD (reference sequence). V shed 0 bases, J shed 4 bases, and the junction held 5 bases outside the gene matches. The CDR3 contains 15 residues. CDR3 amino acids: CASSESTGEGTEAFF. The CDR3 nucleotides are TGCGCCAGCAGTGAGTCAACAGGGGAAGGCACTGAAGCTTTCTTT.

The chain recombines TRBV6-6 with TRBJ2-1, with 8 bases that match TRBD1. CDR1 and CDR2 from the germline V gene are MNHNY and SVGAGI (reference sequence). The CDR3 runs 15 residues. With V trimmed by 6 bases and J by 5 bases, 9 bases remained unmatched. The CDR3 spells CASRRPGQENNEQFF. In DNA form, the CDR3 reads TGTGCCAGCAGGAGACCGGGACAGGAAAACAATGAGCAGTTCTTC.

V usage is TRBV7-3 and J usage is TRBJ2-7; 9 bases map to TRBD1. The V gene end was trimmed by 5 bases and the J gene end by 3 bases; junction bases not matched to a gene: 5. Looked up from germline, CDR1 is SGHTA and CDR2 is FQGTGA. This CDR3 region has 14 residues. The CDR3 nucleotides are TGTGCCAGCAGCGCTTCGGGACAGGGCTACGAGCAGTACTTC. Amino acid sequence: CASSASGQGYEQYF.